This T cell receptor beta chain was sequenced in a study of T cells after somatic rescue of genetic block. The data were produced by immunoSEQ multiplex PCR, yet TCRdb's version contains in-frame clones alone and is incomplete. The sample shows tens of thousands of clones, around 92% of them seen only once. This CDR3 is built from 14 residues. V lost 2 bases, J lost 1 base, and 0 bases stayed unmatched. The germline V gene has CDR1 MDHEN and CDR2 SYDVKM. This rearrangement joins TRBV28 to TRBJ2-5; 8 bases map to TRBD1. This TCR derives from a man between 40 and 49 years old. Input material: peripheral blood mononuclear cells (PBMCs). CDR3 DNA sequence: TGTGCCAGCAGTTTAACAGGGGGCCAAGAGACCCAGTACTTC. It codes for CASSLTGGQETQYF.